Listed here are 25 T cell receptor beta chains from one sample, sequenced in a study of CD8 T cells in Susac syndrome. RNA in amounts of about 0.5 to 1 ug was reverse transcribed with random hexamers. TCRdb passed the immunoSEQ multiplex PCR reads through MiXCR, listing each CDR3 protein once. The sample shows a few hundred thousand distinct CDR3 sequences, about 91% of them seen only once. The sample taken for sequencing was CD4+ T cells from PBMCs. These receptor sequences come from a human donor with multiple sclerosis.

The chain has TRBV7-8 and TRBJ1-3; the D is unclear. The CDR3 runs 15 residues. The V gene's germline CDR1 is SGHVS and CDR2 FQNEAQ. Trimming cost V 10 bases and J 1 base, with 17 bases left between them. In nucleotides, the CDR3 is TGTGCCATCTCTACCTCTGTACTTTCTGGAAACACCATATATTTT. Protein sequence: CAISTSVLSGNTIYF.

J is TRBJ2-5 and V is TRBV4-3, with 7 nucleotides matching TRBD1. Trimming at V came to 2 bases and at J to 0 bases, leaving 3 bases not matched to a gene. Germline-derived CDR1 and CDR2 are LGHNA and YSLEER. CDR3 length equals 15 residues. The CDR3 DNA reads TGCGCCAGCAGCCAACACAGGGGTTACCAAGAGACCCAGTACTTC. This sequence encodes CASSQHRGYQETQYF.

This rearrangement joins TRBV9 to TRBJ1-1; no reliable D call. The CDR3 sequence is 14 residues long. Germline values: CDR1 SGDLS, CDR2 YYNGEE. The V end lost 2 bases, the J end lost 1 base, and 9 bases lay between the germline ends. The CDR3 sequence is CASSVSGENTEAFF. CDR3 bases: TGTGCCAGCAGCGTCTCCGGGGAGAACACTGAAGCTTTCTTT.

The chain carries TRBV9 and TRBJ2-3; D possibly corresponds to TRBD2 (6 bases). Germline V gene lookup returns CDR1 SGDLS and CDR2 YYNGEE. The length of the CDR3 is 14 residues. V dropped 6 bases and J dropped 4 bases, with 15 bases sitting between them. CDR3 amino acids: CASNGPSEADTQYF. CDR3 DNA: TGTGCCAGCAACGGGCCTAGCGAGGCAGATACGCAGTATTTT.

This sequence joins TRBV18 and TRBJ2-3; perhaps D is TRBD1 or TRBD2 (5 bases each). Per germline, CDR1 KGHSH and CDR2 LQKENI. This CDR3 has 13 residues. V was shortened by 3 bases and J by 1 base, with 5 bases between the two germline ends. The CDR3 here is CASSPGRTDTQYF. CDR3 in DNA: TGTGCCAGCTCACCGGGACGCACAGATACGCAGTATTTT. The full variable domain, in which reference TRBV18 and TRBJ2-3 provide the parts outside the CDR3, is NAGVMQNPRHLVRRRGQEARLRCSPMKGHSHVYWYRQLPEEGLKFMVYLQKENIIDESGMPKERFSAEFPKEGPSILRIQQVVRGDSAAYFCASSPGRTDTQYFGPGTRLTVL.

This rearrangement joins TRBV5-1 to TRBJ2-2; tentatively, D is TRBD2 (6 bases). V was cut by 0 bases and J by 4 bases, with 13 bases left in between. Germline CDR1 and CDR2: SGHRS and YFSETQ. CDR3 length: 16 amino acids. CDR3 residues: CASSLVQGGGTGELFF. For the CDR3, the DNA is TGCGCCAGCAGCTTGGTTCAGGGAGGTGGCACCGGGGAGCTGTTTTTT.

This clonotype was counted between two and nine times. The V gene is TRBV18, the J gene TRBJ2-1, with D possibly matching TRBD1 (5 bases). There are 12 residues in the CDR3. The V gene lost 3 bases and the J gene lost 6 bases, with 6 bases spanning the gap. Germline V CDR1 and CDR2: KGHSH, LQKENI. CDR3 sequence reads: CASSPQGNEQFF. In DNA form, the CDR3 reads TGTGCCAGCTCACCGCAGGGCAATGAGCAGTTCTTC.

This chain joins TRBV24-1 and TRBJ2-2, with TRBD2 matching over 9 bases. This CDR3 comprises 15 residues. Per germline, CDR1 KGHDR and CDR2 SFDVKD. The V segment lost 3 bases and the J segment 6 bases; nucleotides outside the gene matches: 4. CDR3 nucleotide sequence: TGTGCCACCAGTGATAGGGTAGCGGGAGCCGGGGAGCTGTTTTTT. As protein: CATSDRVAGAGELFF.

This chain joins TRBV5-4 and TRBJ2-3; D is ambiguous. CDR3 length: 12 amino acids. Germline V lookup: CDR1 SGHNT, CDR2 YYREEE (reference sequence). V was clipped by 9 bases and J by 6 bases, with 14 bases between them. The chain's CDR3 is CATNHNEDTQYF. The CDR3 DNA follows: TGTGCCACCAACCACAATGAGGATACGCAGTATTTT.

This clonotype was recorded once. The chain couples TRBV7-2 to TRBJ2-2, with 9 bases matching TRBD2. This CDR3 has 15 residues. After removal of 1 base from V and 7 bases from J, the junction contained 4 bases not matched to a gene. Germline V gives CDR1 SGHTA, CDR2 FQGNSA. CDR3 in DNA: TGTGCCAGCAGCTTAGAAAGCGGGAGGAGCGGGGAGCTGTTTTTT. Encoded protein: CASSLESGRSGELFF.

As DNA, the CDR3 is TGTGCCTGGGAGGGGGGATCTAGCGGGGGGACGCAGTATTTT. Protein sequence: CAWEGGSSGGTQYF. The chain uses TRBV30 and TRBJ2-3, with TRBD2 matching over 11 bases. V lost 5 bases and J lost 9; bases outside the gene matches: 10. This CDR3 is built from 14 residues. Germline CDR1 is GTSNPN and CDR2 is SVGIG (reference sequence).

The chain has TRBV4-1 and TRBJ2-5; D remains unclear. Germline-derived CDR1 and CDR2 are MGHRA and YSYEKL. The germline V and J ends were trimmed by 4 bases and 2 bases, with 17 bases remaining between them. The CDR3 is made up of 16 amino acids. CDR3 loop: CASSRLPFVLQETQYF. Here the CDR3 DNA reads TGCGCCAGCAGCCGTCTTCCCTTTGTTCTTCAAGAGACCCAGTACTTC.

The J gene is TRBJ1-2, the V gene TRBV29-1; possibly TRBD1 for D (5 bases). This CDR3 has 14 amino acids. The ends were cut back, 3 bases at V and 8 bases at J, with 19 bases in the middle. Germline CDR1 reads SQVTM; CDR2 reads ANQGSEA. The CDR3 spells CSVERENAGAGYTF. DNA of the CDR3: TGCAGCGTTGAGAGGGAGAACGCCGGGGCCGGCTACACCTTC.

Only one count was recorded for this clonotype. The chain combines TRBV6-6 with TRBJ2-5; D might be TRBD2 (6 bases). Germline CDR1 reads MNHNY; CDR2 reads SVGAGI (reference sequence). This CDR3 is 15 amino acids long. Trimming took off 6 bases at V and 2 bases at J, with 16 bases between the two ends. CDR3 residues: CASRIAGRRQETQYF. In DNA, the CDR3 is TGTGCCAGCAGGATAGCAGGGAGGCGGCAAGAGACCCAGTACTTC.

The chain carries TRBV7-2 and TRBJ2-1; either TRBD1 or TRBD2 may fit D (5 bases each). The CDR3 extends over 15 amino acids. Per the germline V gene, CDR1 is SGHTA and CDR2 is FQGNSA. The ends were cut back, 6 bases at V and 1 base at J, with 13 bases in the middle. CDR3 sequence reads: CASSSGTQSYNEQFF. For the CDR3, the DNA is TGTGCCAGCAGTTCCGGGACCCAGTCCTACAATGAGCAGTTCTTC. The full variable domain, with the rest looked up from reference TRBV7-2 and TRBJ2-1, is GAGVSQSPSNKVTEKGKDVELRCDPISGHTALYWYRQSLGQGLEFLIYFQGNSAPDKSGLPSDRFSAERTGGSVSTLTIQRTQQEDSAVYLCASSSGTQSYNEQFFGPGTRLTVL.

This clonotype was observed once. V and J are TRBV3-1 and TRBJ2-5; TRBD2 might be the D (6 bases). Germline V CDR1 and CDR2: LGHDT, YNNKEL (reference sequence). V lost 4 bases and J lost 9, with 21 bases in between. The CDR3 length is 15 residues. The CDR3 sequence is CASSRRAAPAGSQYF. The CDR3 DNA reads as TGTGCCAGCAGCCGCCGGGCGGCCCCCGCGGGGTCCCAGTACTTC.

This clonotype has more than one count but fewer than ten. The chain employs TRBV4-2 and TRBJ2-3, with 9 bases fitting TRBD2. The length of the CDR3 is 16 residues. After removal of 0 bases from V and 1 base from J, the junction contained 2 bases not matched to a gene. Looked up from germline, CDR1 is LGHNA and CDR2 is YNFKEQ. The DNA for the CDR3 is TGTGCCAGCAGCCAAGAATTAGCGGGGGGCACAGATACGCAGTATTTT. This gives the protein CASSQELAGGTDTQYF.

The rearrangement joins TRBV6-5 to TRBJ2-7; 10 bases line up with TRBD1. The CDR3 has 14 residues. Per the germline V gene, CDR1 is MNHEY and CDR2 is SVGAGI. V dropped 9 bases and J dropped 6; count of bases not matched to a gene: 11. CDR3 DNA: TGTGCCAGTGGAACGGGACAGGGGATTCTCGAGCAGTACTTC. This sequence encodes CASGTGQGILEQYF.

CDR3 coding DNA: TGTGCCTGGAGTGTCCGGGCCGCGGCTGGCTACACCTTC. Translation gives CAWSVRAAAGYTF. The V and J genes are TRBV30 and TRBJ1-2, with no clear D. This CDR3 is built from 13 residues. Germline V gene lookup returns CDR1 GTSNPN and CDR2 SVGIG (reference sequence). V dropped 0 bases and J dropped 7 bases, with 12 bases sitting between them.

This sequence joins TRBV6-2 or TRBV6-3 and TRBJ1-5; 7 nucleotides agree with TRBD1. Germline V lookup: CDR1 MNHEY, CDR2 SVGEGT. This CDR3 has 16 residues. The V gene end was trimmed by 0 bases and the J gene end by 2 bases; junction bases not matched to a gene: 4. The CDR3 bases are TGTGCCAGCAGTTACTCAGGGGGCAGGGGCAATCAGCCCCAGCATTTT. Amino acid sequence: CASSYSGGRGNQPQHF.

The V call is TRBV19, the J call TRBJ1-1; D is unresolved. With 5 bases removed from V and 1 base from J, the gap between germline ends came to 8 bases. Germline V gives CDR1 LNHDA, CDR2 SQIVND (reference sequence). The CDR3 covers 13 residues. In DNA form, the CDR3 reads TGTGCCAGTAGTTCCCAGCCGAACACTGAAGCTTTCTTT. It specifies CASSSQPNTEAFF.

The V and J genes are TRBV12-3 or TRBV12-4 and TRBJ1-6; D ambiguous. Trimming removed 6 bases from V and 8 bases from J, with 11 bases in between. CDR3 length: 13 amino acids. CDR3 amino acids: CASSPPPHSPLHF. CDR3 sequence (DNA): TGTGCCAGCAGCCCCCCCCCACATTCACCCCTCCACTTT.

This sequence joins TRBV7-8 and TRBJ2-1; a possible D gene is TRBD2 (5 bases). Germline V gene sequence: CDR1 SGHVS, CDR2 FQNEAQ. This CDR3 has 12 residues. V lost 5 bases to trimming and J lost 7 bases, with 9 bases between them. CDR3 region: CASSEGGNEQFF. CDR3 sequence (DNA): TGTGCCAGCAGCGAAGGAGGAAATGAGCAGTTCTTC.

The rearrangement links TRBV11-2 to TRBJ2-1; D gene unclear. CDR3 length equals 14 residues. Trimming left V 2 bases short and J 10 bases short, with 15 bases between. CDR1 is SGHAT and CDR2 is FQNNGV in the germline V gene. As DNA, the CDR3 is TGTGCCAGCAGCTTATATATGAGCCCGACGGAGCAGTTCTTC. As protein: CASSLYMSPTEQFF. Variable domain in full (rest from reference TRBV11-2 and TRBJ2-1): EAGVAQSPRYKIIEKRQSVAFWCNPISGHATLYWYQQILGQGPKLLIQFQNNGVVDDSQLPKDRFSAERLKGVDSTLKIQPAKLEDSAVYLCASSLYMSPTEQFFGPGTRLTVL.

This clonotype was seen a few times. The chain recombines TRBV9 with TRBJ1-2, with no clear D. This CDR3 contains 15 residues. Germline values: CDR1 SGDLS, CDR2 YYNGEE. V gave up 4 bases and J gave up 0 bases, with 13 bases separating them. The chain's CDR3 is CASSPNIGPNYGYTF. The DNA of the CDR3 is TGTGCCAGCAGCCCCAACATAGGACCTAACTATGGCTACACCTTC.